The 18 T cell receptor beta chains presented below share a single source sample, sequenced in a study of cytomegalovirus exposure and HLA in healthy donors. Primers for the PCR totalled 60 Vbeta and 13 Jbeta. Generated by immunoSEQ multiplex PCR, the TCRdb table keeps only in-frame clones and is missing some. The sample holds fewer than 65,000 clones, roughly 86% seen once. Material for sequencing was PBMCs. Receptor source: a man between 18 and 35 years old in good health and CMV-seronegative.

V is TRBV9 and J is TRBJ1-1; TRBD1 is a possible D gene (5 bases). CDR1 is SGDLS, CDR2 YYNGEE, per germline. The CDR3 length is 13 residues. Trimming removed 0 bases from V and 4 bases from J, with 7 bases in between. CDR3 bases: TGTGCCAGCAGCGTAGGGGGCAGCACTGAAGCTTTCTTT. It codes for CASSVGGSTEAFF.

The chain joins TRBV30 to TRBJ1-1; D remains ambiguous. Germline V gene lookup returns CDR1 GTSNPN and CDR2 SVGIG (reference sequence). CDR3 length: 11 residues. The V end lost 3 bases, the J end lost 1 base, and 3 bases lay between the germline ends. CDR3 sequence (DNA): TGTGCCTGGAGCCGGAACACTGAAGCTTTCTTT. This translates into CAWSRNTEAFF.

The chain links TRBV29-1 to TRBJ2-3, with D possibly being TRBD2 (5 bases). This CDR3 is built from 13 residues. Germline-derived CDR1 and CDR2 are SQVTM and ANQGSEA. Trimming took 7 bases from V and 6 from J, leaving 17 bases between them. In DNA, the CDR3 is TGCAGCGCTTCTCTCGGGGTAGGGGATACGCAGTATTTT. Amino acid sequence: CSASLGVGDTQYF.

This clone was seen a few times. The V and J genes are TRBV6-5 and TRBJ2-5; possibly TRBD2 for D (6 bases). This CDR3 has 13 residues. Between the trimmed V and J ends, which lost 6 bases and 4 bases, there was a span of 12 bases. CDR1 and CDR2 from the germline V gene are MNHEY and SVGAGI. CDR3 DNA sequence: TGTGCCAGCAGCCCTACCGGGAGAGAGACCCAGTACTTC. Residues: CASSPTGRETQYF.

The chain links TRBV6-1 to TRBJ1-5; 9 positions agree with TRBD1. The CDR3 extends over 13 amino acids. The germline CDR1 and CDR2 sequences are MNHNS and SASEGT. The trim removed 7 bases at V and 7 bases at J, leaving 5 bases unmatched. In nucleotides, the CDR3 is TGTGCCAGCACCAGGGACAGGGACCAGCCCCAGCATTTT. Its translation: CASTRDRDQPQHF.

V and J are TRBV28 and TRBJ2-3, with D unresolved. This CDR3 is 13 amino acids long. V gave up 7 bases and J gave up 2 bases, with 10 bases separating them. Germline values: CDR1 MDHEN, CDR2 SYDVKM. CDR3 sequence reads: CASILAHTDTQYF. The CDR3 DNA is TGTGCCAGCATTCTCGCGCACACAGATACGCAGTATTTT.

The V and J genes are TRBV29-1 and TRBJ2-5, with a tentative D call TRBD2 (6 bases). This CDR3 contains 14 residues. Trimming removed 4 bases at V and 2 bases at J, with 14 bases between. Germline lookup yields CDR1 SQVTM and CDR2 ANQGSEA. As DNA, the CDR3 is TGCAGCGTTGGAGATCTGGGGGGACAAGAGACCCAGTACTTC. Its protein product is CSVGDLGGQETQYF. Supplemented by reference TRBV29-1 and TRBJ2-5, the full variable domain reads SAVISQKPSRDICQRGTSLTIQCQVDSQVTMMFWYRQQPGQSLTLIATANQGSEATYESGFVIDKFPISRPNLTFSTLTVSNMSPEDSSIYLCSVGDLGGQETQYFGPGTRLLVL.

J is TRBJ1-2 and V is TRBV11-2, with 7 nucleotides matching TRBD1. CDR3 length: 13 amino acids. V lost 1 base to trimming and J lost 8 bases; unmatched junction nucleotides: 4. Germline V gene lookup returns CDR1 SGHAT and CDR2 FQNNGV. CDR3 coding DNA: TGTGCCAGCAGCTTAGTCCGACAGGGCGGCTACACCTTC. It is translated as CASSLVRQGGYTF. Complete variable domain (other parts from reference TRBV11-2 and TRBJ1-2): EAGVAQSPRYKIIEKRQSVAFWCNPISGHATLYWYQQILGQGPKLLIQFQNNGVVDDSQLPKDRFSAERLKGVDSTLKIQPAKLEDSAVYLCASSLVRQGGYTFGSGTRLTVV.

This clone appeared a few times. The genes are TRBV5-1 and TRBJ1-2; perhaps TRBD1 as D (6 bases). With 4 bases removed from V and 2 bases from J, the gap between germline ends came to 9 bases. This CDR3 is 13 amino acids long. Germline-derived CDR1 and CDR2 are SGHRS and YFSETQ. The CDR3 protein is CASSTTGNYGYTF. The CDR3, as DNA: TGCGCCAGCAGCACCACAGGGAACTATGGCTACACCTTC.

The CDR3 DNA reads TGTGCCAGCAGCGTCGGACAGGGGCAAGGGTACGAGCAGTACTTC. Translated: CASSVGQGQGYEQYF. The chain carries TRBV9 and TRBJ2-7, with 9 bases fitting TRBD1. V was clipped by 2 bases and J by 4 bases; unmatched bases: 7. CDR3 length: 15 amino acids. Germline V gene lookup returns CDR1 SGDLS and CDR2 YYNGEE.

This clone was detected once. The gene calls are TRBV7-6 and TRBJ2-7, with D tentatively TRBD2 (5 bases). The germline CDR1 and CDR2 sequences are SGHVS and FNYEAQ. V shed 2 bases and J shed 4 bases, with 9 bases lying between them. The CDR3 extends over 13 amino acids. The CDR3 loop is CASSLPRGYEQYF. CDR3 in DNA: TGTGCCAGCAGCTTACCACGGGGTTACGAGCAGTACTTC.

About this clone itself: One end of the junction is discordant with germline, which a read error may explain. The V and J genes are TRBV7-7 and TRBJ1-3, with a weak D call TRBD1 (6 bases). The germline V gene has CDR1 SSHAT and CDR2 FNYEAQ (reference sequence). The CDR3 is made up of 15 amino acids. The CDR3 loop is CASSTGQSSGNTIYF. CDR3 sequence (DNA): TGTGCTAGCAGCACCGGACAGTCCTCTGGAAACACCATATATTTT.

The J gene is TRBJ1-4, the V gene TRBV6-5; D is uncertain. There are 13 residues in the CDR3. Germline lookup yields CDR1 MNHEY and CDR2 SVGAGI. The ends were cut back, 6 bases at V and 8 bases at J, with 13 bases in the middle. CDR3 nucleotides: TGTGCCAGCAGACTCCTATCCGGGGAAAAACTGTTTTTT. Translating it yields CASRLLSGEKLFF.

The chain couples TRBV4-1 to TRBJ2-7, with TRBD1 matching over 7 bases. Germline loops: CDR1 MGHRA, CDR2 YSYEKL. Losses at the gene ends were 2 bases for V and 6 bases for J; bases not matched to a gene: 7. The CDR3 contains 14 residues. Here the CDR3 reads CASSQPDRVGEQYF. Written as DNA, the CDR3 is TGCGCCAGCAGCCAACCTGACAGGGTCGGCGAGCAGTACTTC.

V and J are TRBV10-2 and TRBJ2-2, with TRBD2 matching over 12 bases. Trimming cost V 3 bases and J 3 bases; bases outside gene matches: 14. The CDR3 spans 20 residues. Germline V gene sequence: CDR1 WSHSY, CDR2 SAAADI. The CDR3 spells CASSDPGLAGQLWDTGELFF. DNA of the CDR3: TGCGCCAGCAGTGACCCCGGACTAGCGGGACAATTGTGGGACACCGGGGAGCTGTTTTTT.

The genes are TRBV9 and TRBJ1-6, with 10 bases lining up with TRBD1. Germline CDR1 and CDR2: SGDLS and YYNGEE. V trimming: 3 bases; J trimming: 6 bases; junction bases outside the gene matches: 3. The CDR3 is 15 amino acids. This CDR3 is CASSEGQGRNSPLHF. CDR3 sequence (DNA): TGTGCCAGCAGCGAGGGACAGGGGCGTAATTCACCCCTCCACTTT.

This chain uses TRBV30 with TRBJ1-2; weak D call: TRBD1 (6 bases). Germline CDR1 reads GTSNPN; CDR2 reads SVGIG (reference sequence). The V end lost 1 base, the J end lost 5 bases, and 20 bases lay between the germline ends. The CDR3 covers 16 residues. CDR3 sequence reads: CAWSDRTGTRGYGYTF. The CDR3 nucleotides are TGTGCCTGGAGTGACCGTACAGGGACCCGGGGTTATGGCTACACCTTC.

This sequence joins TRBV1 and TRBJ1-2. TRBV1 has pseudogene status. The CDR3 contains 14 residues. The CDR3 loop reads CTSSQDLEGYGYTF. In DNA, the CDR3 is TGCACCAGCAGCCAAGATTTAGAGGGCTATGGCTACACCTTC.